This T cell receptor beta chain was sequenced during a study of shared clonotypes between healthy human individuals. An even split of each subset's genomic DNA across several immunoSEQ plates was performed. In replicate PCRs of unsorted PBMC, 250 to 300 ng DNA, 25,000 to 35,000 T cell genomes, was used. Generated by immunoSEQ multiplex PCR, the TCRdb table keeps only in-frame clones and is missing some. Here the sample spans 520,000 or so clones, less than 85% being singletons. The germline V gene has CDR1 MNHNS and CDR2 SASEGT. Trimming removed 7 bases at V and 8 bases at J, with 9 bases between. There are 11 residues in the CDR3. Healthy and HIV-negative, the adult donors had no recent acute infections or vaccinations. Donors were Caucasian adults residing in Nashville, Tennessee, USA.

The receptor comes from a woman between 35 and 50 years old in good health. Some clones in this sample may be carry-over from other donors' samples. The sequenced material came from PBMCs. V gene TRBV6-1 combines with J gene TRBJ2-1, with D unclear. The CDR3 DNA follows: TGTGCCAGCAATACATGGGATGAGCAGTTCTTC. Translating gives CASNTWDEQFF.